The 4 T cell receptor beta chains listed next were all sequenced from one sample in a study of CD8 T cells in ankylosing spondylitis. One entry per CDR3 protein, called by TCRdb with MiXCR from the 5' RACE reads. The sample lists 90,000 to 100,000 distinct CDR3 sequences; roughly 8.7% were seen once. Sequenced material: blood, either unsorted or a sorted T cell fraction (not recorded which). The source is a male donor with ankylosing spondylitis or in good health (not recorded which).

The CDR3 DNA reads TGTGCCAGCAGCTTAAGAGCGGGGGGGCCAGATACGCAGTATTTT. Residues: CASSLRAGGPDTQYF. V is TRBV7-2 and J is TRBJ2-3; 10 bases match TRBD2. CDR1 is SGHTA and CDR2 is FQGNSA in the germline V gene. J gave up 4 bases and V 2 bases, and 3 bases lay outside the gene matches. This CDR3 has 15 residues.

This clonotype showed up many times. This rearrangement joins TRBV6-2 or TRBV6-3 to TRBJ2-7; no firm D call. The CDR3 is 11 residues long. V was pared by 7 bases and J by 3 bases, with 7 bases between. The germline CDR1 and CDR2 sequences are MNHEY and SVGEGT. CDR3 DNA: TGTGCCAGCACCGACGGCTACGAGCAGTACTTC. It encodes CASTDGYEQYF.

This clonotype was seen more than once but under ten times. The chain recombines TRBV7-8 with TRBJ2-5; 9 bases are shared with TRBD2. CDR3 length: 19 residues. The germline CDR1 and CDR2 sequences are SGHVS and FQNEAQ. The J segment lost 1 base and the V segment lost 1 base, leaving 13 bases of the junction unmatched. The CDR3 reads CASSLVSLAGRFLQETQYF. Here the CDR3 DNA reads TGTGCCAGCAGCTTAGTTAGTCTAGCGGGGAGGTTCCTCCAAGAGACCCAGTACTTC.

In its sample, this clonotype was seen many times. The chain is built from TRBV4-2 and TRBJ2-7; TRBD2 might be the D (6 bases). CDR3 length: 16 amino acids. V shed 1 base and J shed 5 bases, with 18 bases lying between them. Germline loops: CDR1 LGHNA, CDR2 YNFKEQ. The CDR3 spells CASSQASPGAIDEQYF. CDR3 sequence (DNA): TGTGCCAGCAGCCAAGCCTCTCCGGGAGCTATAGACGAGCAGTACTTC.